This TCR beta chain was found in a study of T-cell reconstitution after alpha-beta-depleted transplantation in children. It was with unique molecular identifiers that the TCRbeta library was prepared. Each CDR3 protein is one row after TCRdb ran MiXCR on the PCR reads. Altogether approximately 350,000 distinct CDR3 sequences are present, around 15% being singletons, with the ten largest covering approximately 38%. Findings of the study overall: Several patients had high TCRbeta diversity at day 60; it came from surviving recipient T cells and thymic progenitors.

The V gene's germline CDR1 is SGHTA and CDR2 FQGNSA. V lost 5 bases, J lost 1 base, and 8 bases stayed unmatched. CDR3 length equals 18 residues. To note about this clonotype: No antigen is known for it.

This sequence was found in a male patient between 2 and 9 years old who had a stem cell transplant for acute lymphoblastic leukemia, so the T cells may come from the graft donor. The source was PBMCs, mostly from graft donor cells, collected 360 days after TCRalphabeta/CD19-depleted stem cell transplant. The rearrangement links TRBV7-2 to TRBJ1-6, with TRBD1 identical over 10 bases. The CDR3 DNA is TGTGCCAGCAGCATGGCGGGACAGGGGTGGTCCTATAATTCACCCCTCCACTTT. It encodes CASSMAGQGWSYNSPLHF.